Listed below are T cell receptor beta chains from one sample, sequenced in a study of T cells in Graves' hyperthyroidism and ophthalmopathy. One entry per CDR3 protein, called by TCRdb with MiXCR from the multiplex PCR reads. The sample shows approximately 620,000 distinct CDR3 sequences, about 15% of them seen only once. Input material: blood. These receptors all stem from a woman in her 30s with Graves' hyperthyroidism that later progressed to Graves' ophthalmopathy. The CDR3 runs from the conserved cysteine through the conserved F or W. D genes are given only for firm matches. Clone sizes are given selectively: once, few, many, or a class where the clone is expanded.

cdr3_nt cdr3_aa clone_size v_call d_call j_call
TGCAGTGGAGTTCGGACCGCTCAAGAGACCCAGTACTTC CSGVRTAQETQYF few TRBV20-1 NA TRBJ2-5
TGTGCCAGCGTGGAGCGGGATACCAAAAACATTCAGTACTTC CASVERDTKNIQYF few TRBV2 TRBD2 TRBJ2-4
TGTGCCAGTGTCGCTGGGACAGCGATCTACGAGCAGTACTTC CASVAGTAIYEQYF many TRBV28 TRBD1 TRBJ2-7
TGCGCCAGCAGCCAAGATTACGGGTCGAACTATGGCTACACCTTC CASSQDYGSNYGYTF NA TRBV4-1 NA TRBJ1-2
TGCAGTGCCAAAACAGGGGGCTTTTCAGATACGCAGTATTTT CSAKTGGFSDTQYF many TRBV20-1 TRBD1 TRBJ2-3
TGTGCCAGCAGTGGGGCCCTCAAAAACATTCAGTACTTC CASSGALKNIQYF many TRBV28 NA TRBJ2-4
TGTGCCAGCAGTTACGAGGGACGGATTATTCAAGGCTACACCTTC CASSYEGRIIQGYTF NA TRBV6-2/TRBV6-3 NA TRBJ1-2
TGTGCCAGCAGCCAGGCCTTGGGCGGGGAGCTGTTTTTT CASSQALGGELFF few TRBV3-1 NA TRBJ2-2
TGTGCCAGCAGGGATGGGACAGTCGCAGGCTACACCTTC CASRDGTVAGYTF many TRBV11-1 TRBD1 TRBJ1-2
TGTGCCAGCAACCAGAGGTCGCTCCAGAACACTGAAGCTTTCTTT CASNQRSLQNTEAFF NA TRBV6-2/TRBV6-3 NA TRBJ1-1
NA CASGQDLRFGDKTF NA TRBV5-5 NA TRBJ1-2
TGTGCCAGCAGCGCTGAGAGTTTGTTCCCTGAAGCTTTCTTT CASSAESLFPEAFF many TRBV6-2/TRBV6-3 NA TRBJ1-1
TGTGCCATCAGGGCAGGGCCCGGAAACACCATATATTTT CAIRAGPGNTIYF few TRBV10-3 NA TRBJ1-3
TGTGCCAGCAGTGACAGGGGAAAGAGTGGCTACACCTTC CASSDRGKSGYTF many TRBV27 TRBD1 TRBJ1-2
TGCAGCGTCGTCTTAGGGTCCTACAATGAGCAGTTCTTC CSVVLGSYNEQFF few TRBV29-1 NA TRBJ2-1
TGTGCCAGCAGCTTACGGACGGATAGACTGGGGGGAGGGCCGGAGGAGACCCAGTACTTC CASSLRTDRLGGGPEETQYF NA TRBV7-2 TRBD2 TRBJ2-5
TGTGCCAGCAGTTTACAGCAGGGAAGCACTGAAGCTTTCTTT CASSLQQGSTEAFF many TRBV12-3/TRBV12-4 NA TRBJ1-1
TGTGCCAGCAGCTTAATTGGCCTAGCGGGAGGTTCCTACGAGCAGTACTTC CASSLIGLAGGSYEQYF few TRBV7-3 TRBD2 TRBJ2-7